These 9 T cell receptor beta chains were sequenced from one sample in a study of graft-versus-host responses after intestinal transplantation. Measured with immunoSEQ multiplex PCR; TCRdb has only the in-frame clones, and not every one. The data hold more than 90,000 clones, with 90% to 95% observed a single time. No antigen has been identified for these receptors. Sample: unstimulated CD4+ T cells sorted from spleen or lymph node cells, taken before transplant. These receptor sequences come from a human donor who was the organ donor for an intestinal transplant.

The chain combines TRBV11-2 with TRBJ2-7; a weak D match, TRBD2 (5 bases). CDR1 is SGHAT and CDR2 is FQNNGV in the germline V gene. The ends were cut back, 3 bases at V and 6 bases at J, with 9 bases in the middle. The CDR3 sequence is 12 residues long. CDR3: CASSLSGGEQYF. CDR3 coding DNA: TGTGCCAGCAGCTTGTCCGGAGGCGAGCAGTACTTC.

The chain joins TRBV7-9 to TRBJ2-3; 9 nucleotides line up with TRBD1. The V segment lost 5 bases and the J segment 5 bases; nucleotides outside the gene matches: 2. The CDR3 runs to 13 residues. Germline V lookup: CDR1 SEHNR, CDR2 FQNEAQ (reference sequence). Here the CDR3 DNA reads TGTGCCAGCAGCCGGACAGGGGAAGATACGCAGTATTTT. This gives the protein CASSRTGEDTQYF.

The chain combines TRBV28 with TRBJ1-5; D ambiguous. V dropped 6 bases and J dropped 0 bases, with 6 bases sitting between them. Germline lookup yields CDR1 MDHEN and CDR2 SYDVKM. This CDR3 has 13 amino acids. CDR3 nucleotide sequence: TGTGCCAGCAGGGGTCATAGCAATCAGCCCCAGCATTTT. Residues: CASRGHSNQPQHF.

This clone turned up a few times. The genes are TRBV6-1 and TRBJ2-7, with D perhaps matching TRBD1 or TRBD2 (5 bases each). Germline CDR1 MNHNS, CDR2 SASEGT. The CDR3 is made up of 16 amino acids. Trimming left V 4 bases short and J 1 base short, with 17 bases between. CDR3 bases: TGTGCCAGCAGTGCGCGAAGGGACCCAGGTTCCTACGAGCAGTACTTC. This gives the protein CASSARRDPGSYEQYF.

This rearrangement joins TRBV11-2 to TRBJ2-7; 10 nucleotides match TRBD2. Germline assignment: CDR1 SGHAT and CDR2 FQNNGV. The CDR3 is 14 residues long. The junction had 5 bases not matched to a gene; V was cut back by 4 bases and J by 5 bases. The CDR3: CASSSLAGANEQYF. In DNA, the CDR3 is TGTGCCAGCAGCTCGCTAGCGGGAGCCAACGAGCAGTACTTC.

The CDR3 bases are TGTGCCAGCAGCATGGACAGGGGGCCGCTGGATACGCAGTATTTT. Translating it yields CASSMDRGPLDTQYF. V and J are TRBV7-2 and TRBJ2-3; 11 nucleotides align to TRBD1. The junction had 7 bases not matched to a gene; V was cut back by 5 bases and J by 6 bases. The germline V gene encodes CDR1 SGHTA and CDR2 FQGNSA. The CDR3 runs to 15 residues.

The chain has TRBV7-2 and TRBJ1-3; maybe TRBD1 (5 bases). V was trimmed by 5 bases and J by 10 bases, leaving 12 bases between them. The CDR3 sequence is 12 residues long. Germline loops: CDR1 SGHTA, CDR2 FQGNSA. The CDR3 bases are TGTGCCAGCAGCCCGCCCGAGGGGACCATATATTTT. Protein product: CASSPPEGTIYF. Together with reference TRBV7-2 and TRBJ1-3, the CDR3 gives the full variable domain: GAGVSQSPSNKVTEKGKDVELRCDPISGHTALYWYRQSLGQGLEFLIYFQGNSAPDKSGLPSDRFSAERTGGSVSTLTIQRTQQEDSAVYLCASSPPEGTIYFGEGSWLTVV.

In the case of this clone: This sample includes further DNA sequences coding for the same CDR3. The chain uses TRBV5-1 and TRBJ2-7; 8 positions match TRBD1. Trimming at V came to 0 bases and at J to 3 bases, leaving 2 bases not matched to a gene. CDR1 and CDR2 (germline): SGHRS, YFSETQ. This CDR3 comprises 14 residues. The CDR3 is CASSLVQGGYEQYF. CDR3 bases: TGCGCCAGCAGCTTGGTACAGGGGGGCTACGAGCAGTACTTC.

Remarks on this clone: Other DNA sequences from this sample encode an identical CDR3 as well. The rearrangement uses TRBV10-3 and TRBJ2-2; D remains unclear. V dropped 10 bases and J dropped 0 bases, with 12 bases sitting between them. Looked up from germline, CDR1 is ENHRY and CDR2 is SYGVKD. The CDR3 runs 14 residues. CDR3 DNA sequence: TGTGCCACCATTCCCGCGGCGAACACCGGGGAGCTGTTTTTT. It is translated as CATIPAANTGELFF.